Following are 18 T cell receptor beta chains from one sample sequenced in a study of T-cell reconstitution after alpha-beta-depleted transplantation in children. Preparing the TCRbeta library involved the use of unique molecular identifiers. TCRdb reprocessed the PCR reads with MiXCR, giving one entry per CDR3 protein. The sample lists 250,000 to 300,000 distinct CDR3 sequences, around 10% occurring once. The sequences come from PBMCs, collected before TCRalphabeta/CD19-depleted stem cell transplant. These receptors all stem from a boy under three years old with acute myeloid leukemia, due to receive a stem cell transplant.

On this clonotype: This may stem from a read error, because a much larger clone lies one nucleotide away. The CDR3 region is CASGGDRADNEQFF. CDR3 bases: TGTGCCAGCGGAGGCGACAGGGCAGACAATGAGCAGTTCTTC. The chain carries TRBV2 and TRBJ2-1; 7 nucleotides agree with TRBD1. The V gene's germline CDR1 is SNHLY and CDR2 FYNNEI. V shed 8 bases and J 5 bases; nucleotides not matched to a gene: 9. This CDR3 is built from 14 residues.

This clonotype was recorded many times. The chain has TRBV9 and TRBJ2-7; the D call may be TRBD1 or TRBD2 (6 bases each). The germline V and J ends were trimmed by 4 bases and 2 bases, with 13 bases remaining between them. The CDR3 totals 14 residues. Germline CDR1 reads SGDLS; CDR2 reads YYNGEE. CDR3 residues: CASSMGGLPYEQYF. In DNA form, the CDR3 reads TGTGCCAGCAGCATGGGGGGCCTTCCCTACGAGCAGTACTTC.

The J gene is TRBJ2-7, the V gene TRBV5-6, with 7 bases matching TRBD1. Germline V gene sequence: CDR1 SGHDT, CDR2 YYEEEE. The CDR3 consists of 15 residues. Unmatched junction bases numbered 6, after V lost 1 base and J lost 2 bases. CDR3 DNA: TGTGCCAGCAGCTTGCTTTACAGGGGCCCCTACGAGCAGTACTTC. Its translation is CASSLLYRGPYEQYF.

There are many counts of this clonotype. The genes are TRBV27 and TRBJ2-1, with 8 bases identical to TRBD2. This CDR3 region has 15 residues. Germline trimming cut 2 bases from V and 2 bases from J; bases unmatched to any gene: 2. Per the germline V gene, CDR1 is MNHEY and CDR2 is SMNVEV (reference sequence). The CDR3 here is CASSLSGSPYNEQFF. The DNA for the CDR3 is TGTGCCAGCAGTTTAAGCGGGAGTCCCTACAATGAGCAGTTCTTC.

This clonotype has a count of ten or more. The chain employs TRBV20-1 and TRBJ1-4; D remains unclear. The CDR3 covers 13 residues. Germline V gene data show CDR1 as DFQATT and CDR2 as SNEGSKA (reference sequence). Deletions cut 6 bases from V and 8 bases from J, with 16 bases between. For the CDR3, the DNA is TGCAGTGCCCAGAAGGATAGGGAGGAAAAACTGTTTTTT. This gives the protein CSAQKDREEKLFF.

This clonotype was seen a handful of times. The chain couples TRBV7-2 to TRBJ2-7; 8 bases match TRBD1. The CDR3 totals 14 residues. Germline CDR1 and CDR2: SGHTA and FQGNSA. V shed 0 bases, J shed 3 bases, and the junction held 1 base outside the gene matches. The CDR3 here is CASSLATGVYEQYF. The CDR3 DNA sequence: TGTGCCAGCAGCTTAGCGACAGGGGTCTACGAGCAGTACTTC.

This clonotype was counted ten times or more. The chain carries TRBV29-1 and TRBJ2-7, with 12 bases aligning to TRBD2. The CDR3 totals 13 residues. CDR1 and CDR2 from the germline V gene are SQVTM and ANQGSEA. Trimming at V came to 2 bases and at J to 5 bases, leaving 1 base not matched to a gene. DNA of the CDR3: TGCAGCGTTGAAACTAGCGGGAGGCACGAGCAGTACTTC. It is translated as CSVETSGRHEQYF.

The CDR3, as DNA: TGTGCCAGCAGCATCTACACAGATACGCAGTATTTT. Translating it yields CASSIYTDTQYF. This rearrangement joins TRBV12-3 or TRBV12-4 to TRBJ2-3; D gene ambiguous. V lost 6 bases and J 2 bases, leaving 6 bases between the germline ends. This CDR3 contains 12 residues.

This clonotype was seen a few times. The V call is TRBV4-3, the J call TRBJ1-6; D not certain. The CDR3 has 16 residues. The germline V gene has CDR1 LGHNA and CDR2 YSLEER. V was cut by 1 base and J by 4 bases, with 11 bases left in between. The DNA for the CDR3 is TGCGCCAGCAGCCAAGCAGCCTGGGATTATAATTCACCCCTCCACTTT. Translating gives CASSQAAWDYNSPLHF.

V is TRBV19 and J is TRBJ2-7; a weak D match, TRBD2 (6 bases). Germline CDR1 is LNHDA and CDR2 is SQIVND (reference sequence). V was shortened by 2 bases and J by 5 bases, with 10 bases between the two germline ends. This CDR3 contains 13 residues. CDR3 DNA sequence: TGTGCCAGTAGTATAAGGGGAGGAAACGAGCAGTACTTC. Amino acids: CASSIRGGNEQYF.

Ten or more counts support this clonotype. The chain has TRBV5-1 and TRBJ2-1; 16 bases are a match to TRBD2. V trimming: 4 bases; J trimming: 1 base; junction bases outside the gene matches: 5. Germline values: CDR1 SGHRS, CDR2 YFSETQ. The CDR3 is 18 amino acids. Written as DNA, the CDR3 is TGCGCCAGCAGCACCGGGACTAGCGGGGGGGCGTCCTACAATGAGCAGTTCTTC. Protein sequence: CASSTGTSGGASYNEQFF.

This clonotype was counted ten times or more. Here the CDR3 reads CASSSSGTRVLDNEQFF. The DNA for the CDR3 is TGTGCCAGCAGCTCATCCGGGACTAGGGTATTAGACAATGAGCAGTTCTTC. The chain couples TRBV28 to TRBJ2-1, with 8 bases identical to TRBD2. V was clipped by 6 bases and J by 5 bases; unmatched bases: 15. CDR3 length equals 17 residues. Germline V gene sequence: CDR1 MDHEN, CDR2 SYDVKM.

This clonotype was seen many times. The chain links TRBV20-1 to TRBJ1-2; D perhaps matches TRBD1 (5 bases). V was trimmed by 5 bases and J by 4 bases, leaving 14 bases between them. This CDR3 has 13 residues. Germline V gene lookup returns CDR1 DFQATT and CDR2 SNEGSKA (reference sequence). CDR3 residues: CSASRDRLYGYTF. In nucleotides, the CDR3 is TGCAGTGCTTCCCGGGACCGCCTCTATGGCTACACCTTC.

This clonotype turned up a few times. The chain has TRBV3-1 and TRBJ2-7; D may be TRBD2 (6 bases). Trimming shortened V by 0 bases and J by 3 bases, and 21 bases separated the two germline ends. Germline loops: CDR1 LGHDT, CDR2 YNNKEL (reference sequence). The CDR3 spans 18 residues. The CDR3 here is CASSQDDSPSVILYEQYF. The CDR3 DNA is TGTGCCAGCAGCCAAGACGACTCCCCTAGCGTCATCCTCTACGAGCAGTACTTC.

In its sample, this clonotype was seen many times. In DNA, the CDR3 is TGCAGTGCTAGACTAGCGGGGGTTGAGCAGTTCTTC. Residues: CSARLAGVEQFF. J is TRBJ2-1 and V is TRBV20-1; 10 bases map to TRBD2. Per germline, CDR1 DFQATT and CDR2 SNEGSKA (reference sequence). Trimming cost V 2 bases and J 9 bases; bases outside gene matches: 1. The CDR3 is 12 residues long.

This clonotype was detected ten times or more. This chain connects TRBV19 to TRBJ2-3; D not certain. This CDR3 spans 14 amino acids. Germline CDR1 reads LNHDA; CDR2 reads SQIVND (reference sequence). Trimming took 10 bases from V and 0 from J, leaving 14 bases between them. The CDR3 loop is CATKKDLSTDTQYF. As DNA, the CDR3 is TGTGCCACCAAGAAGGATTTGAGCACAGATACGCAGTATTTT.

A word on this clonotype: Given a much more abundant clone one base away, this may be a read error. This chain connects TRBV5-1 to TRBJ2-7; the match to TRBD1 covers 9 bases. This CDR3 spans 15 amino acids. Germline V gene lookup returns CDR1 SGHRS and CDR2 YFSETQ. The CDR3 loop reads CASGLEGQGSYEQYF. The CDR3 DNA reads as TGCGCCAGCGGCTTGGAAGGACAGGGGTCCTACGAGCAGTACTTC.

This clonotype showed up many times. The genes are TRBV7-2 and TRBJ2-3; the D gene is possibly TRBD2 (6 bases). The germline gives CDR1 SGHTA, CDR2 FQGNSA. V was trimmed by 5 bases and J by 3 bases, leaving 15 bases between them. There are 15 residues in the CDR3. CDR3 nucleotides: TGTGCCAGCAGCCATCAGGCTAGCGAGACAGATACGCAGTATTTT. Translation gives CASSHQASETDTQYF. Filled out from reference TRBV7-2 and TRBJ2-3, the complete variable domain reads GAGVSQSPSNKVTEKGKDVELRCDPISGHTALYWYRQSLGQGLEFLIYFQGNSAPDKSGLPSDRFSAERTGGSVSTLTIQRTQQEDSAVYLCASSHQASETDTQYFGPGTRLTVL.